The rows below give T cell receptor beta chains drawn from one sample of a study of CD8+CD57+ T cells in acquired aplastic anemia. TCRdb re-called the reads through MiXCR, storing one row per CDR3 protein. The sample lists some 170,000 distinct CDR3 sequences; around half were seen once. The sample consisted of sorted CD4+, CD8+, or CD8+CD57+ T cells (not recorded which) from PBMCs. These TCRs come from a human donor with aplastic anemia. Both conserved end residues are part of each CDR3. Each record gives: CDR3 protein, CDR3 DNA, clone size, D gene, J gene, V gene. A D gene is named only where the DNA matches it firmly. The size of a clone is reported for some rows only, either as once, few or many, or as a class for expanded clones.

CASSLQIATNEKLFF | TGTGCCAGCAGCCTCCAGATAGCAACTAATGAAAAACTGTTTTTT | many | . | TRBJ1-4 | TRBV7-6
CASSPTSGQGFGYTF | TGTGCCAGTAGTCCTACCTCGGGACAGGGGTTTGGCTACACCTTC | . | TRBD1 | TRBJ1-2 | TRBV19
CAISESLTGRESSPLHF | TGTGCCATCAGTGAATCCCTTACAGGCCGGGAAAGTTCACCCCTCCACTTT | . | . | TRBJ1-6 | TRBV10-3
CASSSGLAAPSTDTQYF | TGCGCCAGCAGCTCGGGACTAGCGGCCCCTAGCACAGATACGCAGTATTTT | . | TRBD2 | TRBJ2-3 | TRBV5-1
CASQPERTVGTEAFF | TGTGCCAGCCAGCCTGAACGGACAGTGGGCACTGAAGCTTTCTTT | many | . | TRBJ1-1 | TRBV9
CASSSSGPRYEQYF | TGTGCCAGCAGCTCTTCGGGACCTCGGTACGAGCAGTACTTC | . | . | TRBJ2-7 | TRBV7-6
CASSNPFSGSSYNEQFF | TGTGCCAGTAGTAACCCTTTTAGCGGGAGCTCCTACAATGAGCAGTTCTTC | . | TRBD2 | TRBJ2-1 | TRBV19
CAISDRQGTYEQYF | TGTGCCATCAGCGATAGACAGGGAACCTACGAGCAGTACTTC | many | TRBD1 | TRBJ2-7 | TRBV10-3
CASSLRLQKNTGELFF | TGTGCCAGCAGCTTACGGCTCCAAAAGAACACCGGGGAGCTGTTTTTT | . | . | TRBJ2-2 | TRBV11-1
CASSFGLSGNTIYF | TGTGCCAGTAGTTTTGGGCTCTCTGGAAACACCATATATTTT | many | . | TRBJ1-3 | TRBV19
CASSLGGGQGSSYNSPLHF | TGTGCCAGCAGCTTGGGGGGGGGTCAGGGCAGCTCCTATAATTCACCCCTCCACTTT | . | . | TRBJ1-6 | TRBV11-2
CASSGGADTQYF | TGTGCCAGCAGCGGGGGGGCAGATACGCAGTATTTT | many | . | TRBJ2-3 | TRBV9
CASSIWDRGYEQFF | TGTGCCAGCAGTATATGGGACAGGGGTTATGAGCAGTTCTTC | . | TRBD1 | TRBJ2-1 | TRBV2
CASSRNTGYEQYF | TGCGCCAGCAGCCGCAACACAGGGTACGAGCAGTACTTC | many | . | TRBJ2-7 | TRBV4-3
CASSPLSNSPLHF | TGTGCCAGCTCACCGCTTTCCAATTCACCCCTCCACTTT | many | . | TRBJ1-6 | TRBV18
CAISDSAGGSNYGYTF | TGTGCCATCAGTGATTCCGCAGGGGGCTCTAACTATGGCTACACCTTC | many | TRBD1 | TRBJ1-2 | TRBV10-3
CASGDPNQPQHF | TGTGCTAGTGGGGACCCAAATCAGCCCCAGCATTTT | . | . | TRBJ1-5 | TRBV19
CASSVATGYNEKLFF | TGTGCCAGCAGCGTAGCTACAGGTTATAATGAAAAACTGTTTTTT | many | . | TRBJ1-4 | TRBV9
CASSPLGNTEAFF | TGTGCCAGCAGTCCCCTAGGGAACACTGAAGCTTTCTTT | . | . | TRBJ1-1 | TRBV27
CTSRFAISGANVLTF | TGTACCAGCAGATTTGCAATCTCTGGGGCCAACGTCCTGACTTTC | . | . | TRBJ2-6 | TRBV5-6
CSARGRDVAGGAYEQYF | TGCAGTGCTAGAGGCCGGGACGTAGCGGGAGGAGCCTACGAGCAGTACTTC | . | TRBD2 | TRBJ2-7 | TRBV20-1
CSAVPGLGLNEQFF | TGCAGTGCTGTGCCGGGACTAGGGCTCAATGAGCAGTTCTTC | . | TRBD2 | TRBJ2-1 | TRBV20-1
CASSDQALGGEAFF | TGTGCCAGCAGCGATCAGGCTCTCGGAGGTGAAGCTTTCTTT | few | . | TRBJ1-1 | TRBV25-1
CATEATSYEQYF | TGTGCCACGGAGGCTACTAGCTACGAGCAGTACTTC | few | . | TRBJ2-7 | TRBV15
CASSLVGLAEETQYF | TGTGCCAGCAGCTTGGTAGGGCTAGCCGAGGAGACCCAGTACTTC | many | . | TRBJ2-5 | TRBV5-6
CASSRLGGETQYF | TGCGCCAGCAGCCGACTGGGAGGAGAGACCCAGTACTTC | once | . | TRBJ2-5 | TRBV10-2
CSVGTGGRETQYF | TGCAGCGTTGGGACAGGGGGCCGAGAGACCCAGTACTTC | . | TRBD1 | TRBJ2-5 | TRBV29-1
CAISDKRNEKLFF | TGTGCCATCAGTGATAAGAGGAATGAAAAACTGTTTTTT | . | . | TRBJ1-4 | TRBV10-3
CASSPKQVLNTDTQYF | TGCGCCAGCAGCCCAAAACAGGTCCTTAACACAGATACGCAGTATTTT | many | . | TRBJ2-3 | TRBV5-1
CGASQGSTDAQYF | TGCGGTGCTAGTCAGGGAAGCACAGATGCGCAGTATTTT | . | . | TRBJ2-3 | TRBV20-1
CSARHGGVREKLFF | TGCAGTGCTAGGCATGGGGGGGTTCGGGAAAAACTGTTTTTT | . | . | TRBJ1-4 | TRBV20-1
CATSEVSAGPYF | TGTGCCACCAGTGAGGTTTCGGCAGGACCGTATTTT | once | . | TRBJ2-3 | TRBV24-1
CSATEGETQYF | TGCAGTGCTACCGAGGGGGAGACCCAGTACTTC | many | . | TRBJ2-5 | TRBV20-1
CASSPIAGLNEQFF | TGTGCCAGCAGTCCTATAGCGGGGTTGAATGAGCAGTTCTTC | many | TRBD2 | TRBJ2-1 | TRBV5-5
CASSSDTRNTIYF | TGTGCCAGCAGCTCCGACACGCGAAACACCATATATTTT | many | . | TRBJ1-3 | TRBV7-9
CASSVTGTGNTEAFF | TGTGCCAGCAGCGTTACCGGGACAGGGAACACTGAAGCTTTCTTT | many | TRBD1 | TRBJ1-1 | TRBV9
CASSLAQYEQYF | TGTGCCAGCAGCTTAGCTCAATACGAGCAGTACTTC | . | . | TRBJ2-7 | TRBV7-9
CSVGEGRIEGYTF | TGCAGCGTTGGAGAGGGGAGGATAGAGGGCTACACCTTC | few | . | TRBJ1-2 | TRBV29-1
CATDRGMNTEAFF | TGTGCCACTGACAGGGGGATGAACACTGAAGCTTTCTTT | . | TRBD1 | TRBJ1-1 | TRBV19
CASRGQGNTNSPLHF | TGTGCCAGCAGAGGACAGGGTAATACCAATTCACCCCTCCACTTT | . | TRBD1 | TRBJ1-6 | TRBV2
CASSQSGGDTQYF | TGTGCCAGCAGCCAGTCGGGTGGAGATACGCAGTATTTT | many | . | TRBJ2-3 | TRBV3-1
CASSSGLAGRETQYF | TGTGCCAGCAGCTCCGGACTAGCGGGGCGGGAGACCCAGTACTTC | many | TRBD2 | TRBJ2-5 | TRBV11-2
CATSGLEETQYF | TGTGCCACCAGTGGCCTGGAAGAGACCCAGTACTTC | . | . | TRBJ2-5 | TRBV24-1
CASSEGGSPQPQHF | TGTGCCAGCAGTGAAGGGGGATCTCCCCAGCCCCAGCATTTT | once | . | TRBJ1-5 | TRBV25-1
CATSRAASVETQYF | TGTGCCACCAGCAGAGCTGCTAGCGTGGAGACCCAGTACTTC | . | . | TRBJ2-5 | TRBV15
CASSLWGAGRGEQFF | TGCGCCAGCAGCTTGTGGGGGGCAGGTAGGGGGGAGCAGTTCTTC | few | . | TRBJ2-1 | TRBV5-1
CASRVSRGSYVRYF | TGTGCCAGCAGGGTCTCCCGGGGGTCCTACGTGCGGTACTTC | . | . | TRBJ2-7 | TRBV12-3/TRBV12-4
CASSLQAHNQPQHF | TGTGCCAGCAGTTTACAGGCCCACAATCAGCCCCAGCATTTT | many | . | TRBJ1-5 | TRBV12-3/TRBV12-4
CAIKGTGGTNEQFF | TGTGCCATCAAGGGGACAGGGGGGACCAATGAGCAGTTCTTC | . | TRBD1 | TRBJ2-1 | TRBV10-3
CASSTRTEQFF | TGTGCCAGCAGCACCAGGACGGAGCAGTTCTTC | few | . | TRBJ2-1 | TRBV5-3
CASSIEGSRRYTF | TGTGCCAGTAGTATAGAGGGGTCAAGGAGGTACACCTTC | . | . | TRBJ1-2 | TRBV19
CATSRSHGTNTEAFF | TGTGCCACCAGCAGATCCCACGGGACAAACACTGAAGCTTTCTTT | many | . | TRBJ1-1 | TRBV15
CASSLDLDLYEQYF | TGTGCCAGCAGCTTAGATCTTGACCTATACGAGCAGTACTTC | many | . | TRBJ2-7 | TRBV11-2